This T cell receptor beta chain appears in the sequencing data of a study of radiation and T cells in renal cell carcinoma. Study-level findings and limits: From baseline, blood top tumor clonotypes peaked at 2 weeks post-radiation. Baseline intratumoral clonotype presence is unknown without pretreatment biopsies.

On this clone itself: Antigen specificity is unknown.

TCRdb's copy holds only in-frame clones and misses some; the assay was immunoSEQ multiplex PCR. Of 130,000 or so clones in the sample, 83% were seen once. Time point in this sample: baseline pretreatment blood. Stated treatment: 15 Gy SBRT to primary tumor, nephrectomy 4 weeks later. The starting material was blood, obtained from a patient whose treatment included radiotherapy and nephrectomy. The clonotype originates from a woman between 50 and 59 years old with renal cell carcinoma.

The DNA of the CDR3 is TGTGCCAGCAGTACGGGCCAAGAGACCCAGTACTTC. Protein sequence: CASSTGQETQYF. J is TRBJ2-5 and V is TRBV6-6; no clear D gene. With 5 bases removed from V and 1 base from J, the gap between germline ends came to 5 bases. The CDR3 consists of 12 residues. The V gene's germline CDR1 is MNHNY and CDR2 SVGAGI (reference sequence).